The 21 T cell receptor beta chains reported below all come from one sample, sequenced in a study of cytomegalovirus exposure and HLA in healthy donors. 60 Vbeta and 13 Jbeta primers were used in PCR. Libraries were prepared by immunoSEQ multiplex PCR; TCRdb keeps only in-frame clonotypes and omits some of them. This table holds fewer than 150,000 clones, 80% found once. Sequencing was performed on PBMCs. These TCRs come from a male donor in good health and CMV-seronegative.

The chain joins TRBV9 to TRBJ2-3; TRBD2 might be the D (6 bases). The CDR3 totals 13 residues. Trimming stripped 4 bases from V and 5 bases from J, with 11 bases between. Germline V gene lookup returns CDR1 SGDLS and CDR2 YYNGEE. For the CDR3, the DNA is TGTGCCAGCAGCCCGGGGGTCCTAGATACGCAGTATTTT. Protein: CASSPGVLDTQYF. Full variable domain (remainder filled in from reference TRBV9 and TRBJ2-3): DSGVTQTPKHLITATGQRVTLRCSPRSGDLSVYWYQQSLDQGLQFLIQYYNGEERAKGNILERFSAQQFPDLHSELNLSSLELGDSALYFCASSPGVLDTQYFGPGTRLTVL.

This clone showed up just a few times. CDR3 protein: CASSGEGGGGVNSPLHF. The CDR3 DNA is TGTGCCAGCAGTGGTGAGGGAGGGGGAGGCGTTAATTCACCCCTCCACTTT. The rearrangement joins TRBV6-1 to TRBJ1-6, with a tentative D call TRBD1 (6 bases). Trimming pared 4 bases from V and 6 bases from J, leaving 19 bases between. Germline lookup yields CDR1 MNHNS and CDR2 SASEGT. This CDR3 is 17 amino acids long.

The chain joins TRBV5-6 to TRBJ1-1; TRBD1 matches at 10 bases. The CDR3 totals 15 residues. The J segment lost 7 bases and the V segment lost 4 bases, leaving 10 bases of the junction unmatched. In germline, CDR1 is SGHDT, CDR2 YYEEEE. Here the CDR3 reads CASSPDRGRGGEAFF. CDR3 in DNA: TGTGCCAGCAGCCCGGACAGGGGGAGAGGTGGTGAAGCTTTCTTT.

Points on this clone: One end of the junction fails to match germline, which may point to a read error. The chain joins TRBV2 to TRBJ2-1; 14 nucleotides align to TRBD2. Germline-derived CDR1 and CDR2 are SNHLY and FYNNEI. This CDR3 has 17 residues. CDR3 DNA: TGTGCCAGCAGTGAATTGGGACTAGCGGGAGTTAGGAATGAGCAGCTCTTC. Encoded protein: CASSELGLAGVRNEQLF.

The gene calls are TRBV6-1 and TRBJ1-5, with D possibly being TRBD1 (6 bases). Germline assignment: CDR1 MNHNS and CDR2 SASEGT. The CDR3 extends over 14 amino acids. The ends were cut back, 11 bases at V and 3 bases at J, with 17 bases in the middle. The CDR3: CAVQGGSNNQPQHF. CDR3 DNA sequence: TGTGCCGTACAGGGTGGGTCCAACAATCAGCCCCAGCATTTT.

This chain uses TRBV7-2 with TRBJ2-7; 7 bases are a match to TRBD2. The CDR3 has 13 amino acids. Trimming took 3 bases from V and 4 from J; bases not matched to a gene: 3. The germline gives CDR1 SGHTA, CDR2 FQGNSA. The CDR3 spells CASSLGGEYEQYF. CDR3 bases: TGTGCCAGCAGCTTGGGGGGGGAGTACGAGCAGTACTTC.

CDR3 protein: CASSYPGGGYTF. As DNA, the CDR3 is TGTGCCAGCAGTTACCCAGGAGGCGGCTACACCTTC. This chain joins TRBV25-1 and TRBJ1-2, with no clear D. This CDR3 contains 12 residues. The germline CDR1 and CDR2 sequences are MGHDK and SYGVNS. Trimming left V 5 bases short and J 8 bases short, with 12 bases between.

The V and J genes are TRBV2 and TRBJ1-1; TRBD1 matches 8 bases. Germline CDR1 SNHLY, CDR2 FYNNEI. CDR3 length: 15 amino acids. Germline trimming cut 6 bases from V and 1 base from J; bases unmatched to any gene: 7. The CDR3 region is CASSLDRGGNTEAFF. Here the CDR3 DNA reads TGTGCCAGCAGCCTTGACAGGGGAGGGAACACTGAAGCTTTCTTT.

The chain carries TRBV27 and TRBJ2-1; D may be TRBD2 (5 bases). V shed 4 bases and J shed 0 bases, with 7 bases lying between them. This CDR3 spans 14 amino acids. In germline, CDR1 is MNHEY, CDR2 SMNVEV (reference sequence). As DNA, the CDR3 is TGTGCCAGCAGTTCCGGGATCTCCTACAATGAGCAGTTCTTC. Amino acids: CASSSGISYNEQFF.

The chain is built from TRBV5-1 and TRBJ2-5; D possibly corresponds to TRBD2 (7 bases). The end of the DNA aligns better with TRBJ2-7, so the J call may be wrong. The V gene's germline CDR1 is SGHRS and CDR2 YFSETQ. The CDR3 loop spans 13 amino acids. CDR3 in amino acids: CASSWGGGYEQYF. CDR3 DNA sequence: TGCGCCAGCAGCTGGGGAGGGGGTTACGAGCAGTACTTC.

This clone was detected a few times. This rearrangement joins TRBV7-2 to TRBJ2-1; D unresolved. Germline V lookup: CDR1 SGHTA, CDR2 FQGNSA. The CDR3 covers 15 residues. V lost 6 bases to trimming and J lost 8 bases, with 20 bases between them. For the CDR3, the DNA is TGTGCCAGCAGGATCTCACGTCTGGCCAGCGATGAGCAGTTCTTC. As protein: CASRISRLASDEQFF.

The chain uses TRBV7-9 and TRBJ1-1, with 8 bases that match TRBD1. This CDR3 has 16 amino acids. Trimming took 2 bases from V and 5 from J; bases not matched to a gene: 10. Germline V gene sequence: CDR1 SEHNR, CDR2 FQNEAQ (reference sequence). The CDR3 bases are TGTGCCAGCAGCTTATATGGCAGGGGGCAAGTTACTGAAGCTTTCTTT. Amino acids: CASSLYGRGQVTEAFF.

V usage is TRBV11-2 and J usage is TRBJ1-2, with D tentatively TRBD1 (5 bases). The CDR3 is 16 amino acids. The V gene lost 0 bases and the J gene lost 6 bases, with 17 bases spanning the gap. Germline loops: CDR1 SGHAT, CDR2 FQNNGV. The CDR3 DNA follows: TGTGCCAGCAGCTTAGAACCCGCGAAGGGGAGGGATGGCTACACCTTC. Translation: CASSLEPAKGRDGYTF.

The chain combines TRBV5-4 with TRBJ2-1; 9 nucleotides line up with TRBD1. The germline V gene has CDR1 SGHNT and CDR2 YYREEE (reference sequence). The CDR3 consists of 15 residues. Trimming at V came to 4 bases and at J to 0 bases, leaving 2 bases not matched to a gene. The CDR3 region has the DNA TGTGCCAGCAGCCAACAGGGGGCCTCCTACAATGAGCAGTTCTTC. Its translation is CASSQQGASYNEQFF.

This clone was seen more than once but under ten times. The gene calls are TRBV2 and TRBJ2-5; 7 bases align to TRBD1. CDR3 length: 13 residues. Per the germline V gene, CDR1 is SNHLY and CDR2 is FYNNEI. J gave up 4 bases and V 8 bases, and 7 bases lay outside the gene matches. This chain's CDR3 is CASDPYRGETQYF. In DNA form, the CDR3 reads TGTGCCAGCGACCCGTACAGGGGAGAGACCCAGTACTTC.

V and J are TRBV27 and TRBJ2-7; 8 bases fit TRBD1. The length of the CDR3 is 16 residues. Germline lookup yields CDR1 MNHEY and CDR2 SMNVEV (reference sequence). The V segment lost 1 base and the J segment 0 bases; nucleotides outside the gene matches: 5. CDR3 residues: CASSLYRTGLSYEQYF. In DNA form, the CDR3 reads TGTGCCAGCAGTTTATATAGGACAGGGCTCTCCTACGAGCAGTACTTC.

This clone is a singleton in its sample. The CDR3 DNA is TGTGCCAGCAGCACGACAGTCTATGGCTACACCTTC. Translating it yields CASSTTVYGYTF. The J gene is TRBJ1-2, the V gene TRBV28, with a tentative D call TRBD1 (5 bases). CDR1 MDHEN and CDR2 SYDVKM come from the germline V gene. The germline V and J ends were trimmed by 6 bases and 4 bases, with 9 bases remaining between them. This CDR3 has 12 amino acids.

V usage is TRBV30 and J usage is TRBJ1-5; the D is unclear. CDR1 and CDR2 (germline): GTSNPN, SVGIG (reference sequence). CDR3 size: 17 residues. V was cut by 0 bases and J by 0 bases, with 15 bases left in between. The CDR3 loop is CAWSVKGSGVSNQPQHF. CDR3 sequence (DNA): TGTGCCTGGAGTGTAAAAGGGTCCGGGGTTAGCAATCAGCCCCAGCATTTT.

The chain links TRBV5-1 to TRBJ2-3; D unresolved. Germline assignment: CDR1 SGHRS and CDR2 YFSETQ. There are 14 residues in the CDR3. The germline V and J ends were trimmed by 5 bases and 4 bases, with 14 bases remaining between them. The chain's CDR3 is CASRSGPKADTQYF. CDR3 DNA: TGCGCCAGCAGATCTGGGCCTAAGGCAGATACGCAGTATTTT.

The J gene is TRBJ2-5, the V gene TRBV9, with a possible D match to TRBD2 (5 bases). Trimming pared 1 base from V and 3 bases from J, leaving 10 bases between. Germline lookup yields CDR1 SGDLS and CDR2 YYNGEE. The CDR3 sequence is 14 residues long. This CDR3 reads CASSVQWGEETQYF. Here the CDR3 DNA reads TGTGCCAGCAGCGTACAGTGGGGAGAAGAGACCCAGTACTTC.

J is TRBJ1-4 and V is TRBV7-9; 7 bases are shared with TRBD1. CDR1 and CDR2 from the germline V gene are SEHNR and FQNEAQ (reference sequence). The CDR3 spans 14 residues. V lost 5 bases to trimming and J lost 4 bases; unmatched junction nucleotides: 4. This CDR3 is CASSNRDSNEKLFF. The DNA of the CDR3 is TGTGCCAGCAGCAACCGGGACAGTAATGAAAAACTGTTTTTT.